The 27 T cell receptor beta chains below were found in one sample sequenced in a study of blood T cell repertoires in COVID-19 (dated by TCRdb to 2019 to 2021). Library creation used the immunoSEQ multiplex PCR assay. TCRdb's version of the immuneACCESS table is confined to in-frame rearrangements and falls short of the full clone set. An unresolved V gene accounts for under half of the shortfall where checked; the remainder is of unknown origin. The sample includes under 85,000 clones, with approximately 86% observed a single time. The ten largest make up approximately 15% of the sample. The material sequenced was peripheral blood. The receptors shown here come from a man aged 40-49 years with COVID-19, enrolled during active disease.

The CDR3 protein is CASSLGGRADGYTF. CDR3 DNA sequence: TGCGCCAGCAGCTTGGGGGGCAGGGCCGATGGCTACACCTTC. V and J are TRBV5-1 and TRBJ1-2; a possible D gene is TRBD1 (5 bases). Trimming left V 0 bases short and J 6 bases short, with 12 bases between. CDR3 length: 14 amino acids. Germline assignment: CDR1 SGHRS and CDR2 YFSETQ.

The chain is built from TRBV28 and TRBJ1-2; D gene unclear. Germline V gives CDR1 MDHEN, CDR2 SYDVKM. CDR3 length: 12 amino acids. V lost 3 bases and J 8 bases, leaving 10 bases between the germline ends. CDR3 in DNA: TGTGCCAGCAGTTTGGCCCCCTTGGGCTACACCTTC. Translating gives CASSLAPLGYTF.

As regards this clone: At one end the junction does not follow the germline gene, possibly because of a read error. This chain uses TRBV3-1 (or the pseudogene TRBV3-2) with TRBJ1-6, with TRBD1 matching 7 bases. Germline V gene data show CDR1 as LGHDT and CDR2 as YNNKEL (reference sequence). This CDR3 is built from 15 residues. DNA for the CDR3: TGTGCCAGCAGCGAAGAAACGGGACAGTATTCACCCCTCCACTTT. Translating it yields CASSEETGQYSPLHF.

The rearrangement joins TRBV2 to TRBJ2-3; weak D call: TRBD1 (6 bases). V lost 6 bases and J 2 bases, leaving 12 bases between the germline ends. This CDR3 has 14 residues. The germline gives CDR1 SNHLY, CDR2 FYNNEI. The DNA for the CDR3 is TGTGCCAGCAGAAGGGACACCTCCACAGATACGCAGTATTTT. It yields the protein CASRRDTSTDTQYF. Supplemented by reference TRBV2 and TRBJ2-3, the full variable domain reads EPEVTQTPSHQVTQMGQEVILRCVPISNHLYFYWYRQILGQKVEFLVSFYNNEISEKSEIFDDQFSVERPDGSNFTLKIRSTKLEDSAMYFCASRRDTSTDTQYFGPGTRLTVL.

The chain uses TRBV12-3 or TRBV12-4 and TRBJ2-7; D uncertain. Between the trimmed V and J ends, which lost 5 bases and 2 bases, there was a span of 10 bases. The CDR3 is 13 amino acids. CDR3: CASSRVAPYEQYF. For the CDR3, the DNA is TGTGCCAGCAGTCGGGTCGCACCCTACGAGCAGTACTTC.

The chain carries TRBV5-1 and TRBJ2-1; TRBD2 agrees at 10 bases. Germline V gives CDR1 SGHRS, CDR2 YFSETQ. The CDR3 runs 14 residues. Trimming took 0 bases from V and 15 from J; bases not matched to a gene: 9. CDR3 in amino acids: CASSLVSGGADGFF. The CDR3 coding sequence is TGCGCCAGCAGCTTGGTGAGCGGGGGGGCCGATGGGTTCTTC.

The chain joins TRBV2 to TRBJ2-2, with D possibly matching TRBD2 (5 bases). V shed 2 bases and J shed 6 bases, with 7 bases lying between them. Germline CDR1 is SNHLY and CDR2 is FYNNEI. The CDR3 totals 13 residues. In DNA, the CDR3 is TGTGCCAGCAGTGAATACGGGGCCGGGGAGCTGTTTTTT. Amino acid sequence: CASSEYGAGELFF.

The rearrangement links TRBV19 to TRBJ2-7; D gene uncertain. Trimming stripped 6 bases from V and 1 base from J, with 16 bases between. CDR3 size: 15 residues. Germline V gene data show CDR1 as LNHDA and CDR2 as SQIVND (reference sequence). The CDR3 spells CASRNAPGSSYEQYF. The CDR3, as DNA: TGTGCCAGTAGAAATGCTCCAGGTTCTTCCTACGAGCAGTACTTC.

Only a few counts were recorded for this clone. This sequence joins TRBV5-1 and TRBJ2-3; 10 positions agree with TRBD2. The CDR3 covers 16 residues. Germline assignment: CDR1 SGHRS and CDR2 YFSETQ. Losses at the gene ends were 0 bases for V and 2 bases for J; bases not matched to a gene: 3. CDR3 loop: CASSLGGLAVTDTQYF. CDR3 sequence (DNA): TGCGCCAGCAGCTTGGGAGGACTAGCGGTCACAGATACGCAGTATTTT.

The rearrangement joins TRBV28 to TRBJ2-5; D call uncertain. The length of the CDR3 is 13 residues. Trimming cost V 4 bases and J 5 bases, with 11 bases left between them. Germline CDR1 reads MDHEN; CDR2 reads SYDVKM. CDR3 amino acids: CASSSNLEETQYF. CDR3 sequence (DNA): TGTGCCAGCAGTTCAAACCTGGAGGAGACCCAGTACTTC.

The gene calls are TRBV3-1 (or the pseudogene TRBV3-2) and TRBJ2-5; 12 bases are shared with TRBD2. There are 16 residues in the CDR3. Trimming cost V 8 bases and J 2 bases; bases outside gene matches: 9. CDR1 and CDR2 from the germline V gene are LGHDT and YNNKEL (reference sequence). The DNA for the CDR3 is TGTGCCAGCTCCCCGGGGCTAGCGGGGGGGCAAGAGACCCAGTACTTC. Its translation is CASSPGLAGGQETQYF.

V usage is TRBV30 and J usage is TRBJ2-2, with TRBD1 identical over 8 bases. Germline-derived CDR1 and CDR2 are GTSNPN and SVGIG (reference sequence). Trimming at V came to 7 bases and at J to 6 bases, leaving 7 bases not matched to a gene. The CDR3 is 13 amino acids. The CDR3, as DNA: TGTGCCTCGACAGGGGCGATATCCGGGGAGCTGTTTTTT. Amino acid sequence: CASTGAISGELFF.

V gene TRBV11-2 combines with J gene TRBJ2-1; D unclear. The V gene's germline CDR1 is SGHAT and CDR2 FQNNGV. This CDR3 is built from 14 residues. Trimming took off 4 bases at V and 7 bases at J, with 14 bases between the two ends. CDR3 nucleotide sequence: TGTGCCAGCAGCTCTAAAACCCTTCAAAATGAGCAGTTCTTC. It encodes CASSSKTLQNEQFF.

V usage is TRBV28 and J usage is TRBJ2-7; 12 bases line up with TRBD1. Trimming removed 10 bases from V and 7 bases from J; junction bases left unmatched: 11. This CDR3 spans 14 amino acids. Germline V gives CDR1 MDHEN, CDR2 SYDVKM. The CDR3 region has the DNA TGTGCCACCCGAACGGGACAGGGGGCTTGGGAGCAGTACTTC. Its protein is CATRTGQGAWEQYF.

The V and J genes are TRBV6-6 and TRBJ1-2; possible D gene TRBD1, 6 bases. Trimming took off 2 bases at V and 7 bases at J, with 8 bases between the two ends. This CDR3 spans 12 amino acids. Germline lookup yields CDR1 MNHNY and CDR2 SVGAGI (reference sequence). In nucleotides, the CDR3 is TGTGCCAGCAGTTACGCCAGGGGTGGCTACACCTTC. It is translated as CASSYARGGYTF.

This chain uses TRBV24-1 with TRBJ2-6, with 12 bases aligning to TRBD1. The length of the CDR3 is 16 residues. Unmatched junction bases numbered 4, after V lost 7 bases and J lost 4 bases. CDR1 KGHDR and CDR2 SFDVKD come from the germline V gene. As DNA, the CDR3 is TGTGCCACCAGGGGACAGGGGGCAGGGGGGGCCAACGTCCTGACTTTC. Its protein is CATRGQGAGGANVLTF.

CDR3 in DNA: TGTGCCAGCAGTGAAGCCGGGACTACCACCTACGAGCAGTACTTC. Translated, it gives CASSEAGTTTYEQYF. The genes are TRBV28 and TRBJ2-7, with TRBD2 matching over 7 bases. The CDR3 has 15 residues. Trimming removed 5 bases from V and 2 bases from J; junction bases left unmatched: 9. Germline loops: CDR1 MDHEN, CDR2 SYDVKM.

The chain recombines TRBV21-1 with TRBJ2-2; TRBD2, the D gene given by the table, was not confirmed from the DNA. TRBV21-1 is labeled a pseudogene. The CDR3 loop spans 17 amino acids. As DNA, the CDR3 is TGTGCCAGCAGCAGGGGAATAGAGGGAACCAACACCGGGGAGCTGTTTTTT. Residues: CASSRGIEGTNTGELFF.

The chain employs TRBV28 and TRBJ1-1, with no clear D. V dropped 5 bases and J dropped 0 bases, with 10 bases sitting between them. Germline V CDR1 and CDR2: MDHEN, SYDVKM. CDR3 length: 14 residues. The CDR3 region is CASSTPVVNTEAFF. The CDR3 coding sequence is TGTGCCAGCAGTACCCCGGTAGTGAACACTGAAGCTTTCTTT.

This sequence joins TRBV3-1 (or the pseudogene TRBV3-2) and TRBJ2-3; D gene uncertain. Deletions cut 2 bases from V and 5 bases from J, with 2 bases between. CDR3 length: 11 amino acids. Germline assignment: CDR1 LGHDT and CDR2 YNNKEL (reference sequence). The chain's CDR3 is CASSQQDTQYF. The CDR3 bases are TGTGCCAGCAGCCAACAAGATACGCAGTATTTT.

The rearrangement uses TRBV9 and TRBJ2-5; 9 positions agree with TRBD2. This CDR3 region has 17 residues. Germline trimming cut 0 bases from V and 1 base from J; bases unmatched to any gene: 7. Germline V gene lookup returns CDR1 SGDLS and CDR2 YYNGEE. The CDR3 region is CASSVGLAGGPQETQYF. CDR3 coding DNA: TGTGCCAGCAGCGTAGGGCTTGCGGGGGGGCCCCAAGAGACCCAGTACTTC.

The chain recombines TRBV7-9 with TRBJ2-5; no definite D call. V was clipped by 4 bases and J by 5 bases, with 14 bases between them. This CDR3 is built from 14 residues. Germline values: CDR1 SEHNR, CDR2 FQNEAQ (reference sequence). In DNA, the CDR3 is TGTGCCAGCAGCTCCAAAAGCTCTTGGGAGACCCAGTACTTC. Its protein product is CASSSKSSWETQYF.

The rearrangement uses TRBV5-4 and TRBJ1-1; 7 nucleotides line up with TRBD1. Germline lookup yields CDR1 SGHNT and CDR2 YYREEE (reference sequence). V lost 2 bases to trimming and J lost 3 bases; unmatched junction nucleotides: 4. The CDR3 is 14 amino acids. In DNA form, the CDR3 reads TGTGCCAGCAGCTTTGTAACAGGGGACACTGAAGCTTTCTTT. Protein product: CASSFVTGDTEAFF.

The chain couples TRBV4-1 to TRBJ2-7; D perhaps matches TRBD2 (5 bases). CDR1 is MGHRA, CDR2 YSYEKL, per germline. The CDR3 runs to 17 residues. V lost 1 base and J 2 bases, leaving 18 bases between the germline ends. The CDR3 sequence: CASSQGGIARTTYEQYF. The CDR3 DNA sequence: TGCGCCAGCAGCCAAGGGGGAATAGCGAGAACCACCTACGAGCAGTACTTC.

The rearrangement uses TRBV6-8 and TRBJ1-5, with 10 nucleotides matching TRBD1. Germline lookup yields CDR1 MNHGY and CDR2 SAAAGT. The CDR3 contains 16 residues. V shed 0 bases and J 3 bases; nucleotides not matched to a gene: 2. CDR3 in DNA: TGTGCCAGCAGTTACTCGGGACAGGGGTACAATCAGCCCCAGCATTTT. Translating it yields CASSYSGQGYNQPQHF.

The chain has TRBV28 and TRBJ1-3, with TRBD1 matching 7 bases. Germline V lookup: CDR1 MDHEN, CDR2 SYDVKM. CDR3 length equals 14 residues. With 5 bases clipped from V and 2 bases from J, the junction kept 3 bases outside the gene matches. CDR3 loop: CASSTTGAGNTIYF. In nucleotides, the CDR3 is TGTGCCAGCAGTACTACAGGGGCTGGAAACACCATATATTTT.

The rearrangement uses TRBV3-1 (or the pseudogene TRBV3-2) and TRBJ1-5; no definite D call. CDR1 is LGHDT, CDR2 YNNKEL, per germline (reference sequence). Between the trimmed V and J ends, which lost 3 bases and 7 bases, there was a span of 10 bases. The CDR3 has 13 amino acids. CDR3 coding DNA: TGTGCCAGCAGCCAGACGGGATGGCAGCCCCAGCATTTT. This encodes CASSQTGWQPQHF.